This record looks at one TCR beta chain sequence and its context. V dropped 5 bases and J dropped 1 base, with 12 bases sitting between them. Per the germline V gene, CDR1 is SGHTA and CDR2 is FQGNSA. CDR3 length: 15 amino acids. A J-beta primer mix and a sample-barcoded 5' primer were used in a second PCR of about 7 to 12 cycles. MiXCR, run by TCRdb on the 5' RACE reads, gives a single entry per CDR3 protein. The sample carries 450,000 to 700,000 distinct CDR3 sequences, 27% recorded once. The sample originates from a study of blood T cells in healthy people across ages. This chain joins TRBV7-2 and TRBJ1-5; D remains ambiguous. The clonotype originates from a woman aged 70 to 79 in good health. Specimen: blood. CDR3: CASSESPPSNQPQHF. Written as DNA, the CDR3 is TGTGCCAGCAGCGAAAGTCCCCCGAGCAATCAGCCCCAGCATTTT.